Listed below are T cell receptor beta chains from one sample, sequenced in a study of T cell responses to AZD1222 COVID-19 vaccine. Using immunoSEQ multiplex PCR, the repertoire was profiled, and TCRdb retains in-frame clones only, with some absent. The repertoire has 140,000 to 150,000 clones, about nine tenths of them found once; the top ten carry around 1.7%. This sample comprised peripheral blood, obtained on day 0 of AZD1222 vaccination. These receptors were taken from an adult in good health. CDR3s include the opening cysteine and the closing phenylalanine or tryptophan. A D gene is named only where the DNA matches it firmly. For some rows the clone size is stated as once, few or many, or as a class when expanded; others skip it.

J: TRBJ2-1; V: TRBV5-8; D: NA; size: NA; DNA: TGTGCCAGCAGCTTGGCAAGGTCCCCGTCCCTTATCAATGAGCAGTTCTTC; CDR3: CASSLARSPSLINEQFF
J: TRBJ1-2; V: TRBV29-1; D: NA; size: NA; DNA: TGCAGCGTCCGGGGTAACTATGGCTACACCTTC; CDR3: CSVRGNYGYTF
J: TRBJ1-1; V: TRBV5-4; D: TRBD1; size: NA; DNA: TGTGCCAGCAGCTTGAGGGGGCTGGGCACTGAAGCTTTCTTT; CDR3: CASSLRGLGTEAFF
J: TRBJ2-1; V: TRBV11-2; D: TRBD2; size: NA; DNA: TGTGCCAGCAGCTTACGAATAGCGGGAGGTCGGGATGAGCAGTTCTTC; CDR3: CASSLRIAGGRDEQFF
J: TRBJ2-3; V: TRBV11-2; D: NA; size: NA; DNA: TGTGCCAGCAGTAGAGGACTAAATGTAGATACGCAGTATTTT; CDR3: CASSRGLNVDTQYF
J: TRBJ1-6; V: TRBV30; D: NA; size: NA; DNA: TGTGCCTGGAGTGTAAGGCAGGGACTTTCACCCCTCCACTTT; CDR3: CAWSVRQGLSPLHF
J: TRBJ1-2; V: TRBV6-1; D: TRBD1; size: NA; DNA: TGTGCCAGCAGTGAAAGGGACAGAGAGGTCCTTCACCGTGGCTACACCTTC; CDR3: CASSERDREVLHRGYTF
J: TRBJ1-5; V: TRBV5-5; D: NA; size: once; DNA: TGTGCCAGCAGCTTAGGGCCGACCGTCTATAGCAATCAGCCCCAGCATTTT; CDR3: CASSLGPTVYSNQPQHF
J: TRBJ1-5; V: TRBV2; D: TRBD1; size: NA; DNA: TGTGCCAGCAGTGATGTACAGGGGAATAGCAATCAGCCCCAGCATTTT; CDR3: CASSDVQGNSNQPQHF
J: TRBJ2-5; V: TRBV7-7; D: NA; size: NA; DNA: TGTGCCAGCAGTCCGGACACCCAAGAGACCCAGTACTTC; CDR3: CASSPDTQETQYF
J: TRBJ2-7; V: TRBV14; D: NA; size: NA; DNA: TGTGCCAGCAGCCACAAGTCCGGGCAGTACTTC; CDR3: CASSHKSGQYF
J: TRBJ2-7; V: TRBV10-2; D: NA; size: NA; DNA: TGCGCCAGCAGTGAGTCTCCCAGGGGGGGGGTCTACGAGCAGTACTTC; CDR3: CASSESPRGGVYEQYF
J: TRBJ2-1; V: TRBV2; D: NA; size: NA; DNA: TGTGCCAGCAGTGGGGGGGTGAGGGCCACCTACAATGAGCAGTTCTTC; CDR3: CASSGGVRATYNEQFF
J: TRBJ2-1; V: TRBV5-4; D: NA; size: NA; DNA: TGTGCCAGCAGCCTCCCCGATACGGGGATAAATGAGCAGTTCTTC; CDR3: CASSLPDTGINEQFF
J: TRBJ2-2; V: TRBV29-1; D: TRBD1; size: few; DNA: TGCAGTGGCAGGGGGCTAGCGAACACCGGGGAGCTGTTTTTT; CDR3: CSGRGLANTGELFF
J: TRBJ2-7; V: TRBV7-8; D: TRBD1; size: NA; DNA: TGTGCCAGCAGCTTAGCTGTGGGACAGGTGACTTTAGAGCAGTACTTC; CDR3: CASSLAVGQVTLEQYF
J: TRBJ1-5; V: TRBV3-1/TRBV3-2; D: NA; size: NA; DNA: TGTGCCAGCAGCCTTGGTGAGAATCAGCCCCAGCATTTT; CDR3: CASSLGENQPQHF
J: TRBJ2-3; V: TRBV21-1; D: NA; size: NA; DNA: TGTGCCAGCAGCAAAGGCGACCTCGAGCGGGGAAAAAGCACAGATACGCAGTATTTT; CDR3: CASSKGDLERGKSTDTQYF
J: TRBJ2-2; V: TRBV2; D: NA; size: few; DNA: TGTGCCAGCACAAACCGAGGAACCGGGGAGCTGTTTTTT; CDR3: CASTNRGTGELFF
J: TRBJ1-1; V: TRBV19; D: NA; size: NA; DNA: TGTGCCAGTAGTATGAACGGGAACTTTAACACTGAAGCTTTCTTT; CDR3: CASSMNGNFNTEAFF
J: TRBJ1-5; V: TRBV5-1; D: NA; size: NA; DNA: TGCGCCAGCAGCTTGGTGGGCAATCAGCCCCAGCATTTT; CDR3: CASSLVGNQPQHF
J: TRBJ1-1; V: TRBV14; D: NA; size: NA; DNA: TGTGCCAGCAGCCTAACACTGAACACTGAAGCTTTCTTT; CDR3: CASSLTLNTEAFF
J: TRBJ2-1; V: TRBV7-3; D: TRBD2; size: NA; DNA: TGTGCCAGCAGCCCCCGACTAGCGGAGGTCCACAATGAGCAGTTCTTC; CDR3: CASSPRLAEVHNEQFF
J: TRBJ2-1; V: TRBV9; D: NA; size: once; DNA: TGTGCCAGCAGCTCAGGTTCTGGCCGGGATGAGCAGTTCTTC; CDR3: CASSSGSGRDEQFF
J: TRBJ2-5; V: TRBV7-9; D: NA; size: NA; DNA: TGTGCCAGCAGCTTAGTGATAGGGACATATCCTCCGAAGGAGACCCAGTACTTC; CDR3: CASSLVIGTYPPKETQYF
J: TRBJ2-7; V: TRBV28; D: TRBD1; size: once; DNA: TGTGCCAGCAGCCGAAGCGGGACAGGGTACGAGCAGTACTTC; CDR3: CASSRSGTGYEQYF
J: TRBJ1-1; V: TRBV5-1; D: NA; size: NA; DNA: TGCGCCAGCAGCTTGTGGGCAGGGACCGAAGCTTTCTTT; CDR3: CASSLWAGTEAFF
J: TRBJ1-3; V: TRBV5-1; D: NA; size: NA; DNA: TGCGCCAGCAGTGCCGGGGAATCAGTGGCCGGAAACACCATATATTTT; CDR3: CASSAGESVAGNTIYF
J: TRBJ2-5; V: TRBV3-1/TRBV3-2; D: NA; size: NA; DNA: TGTGCCAGCAGCCAAGTTTACAGGGTATTGGGAAAAGAGACCCAGTACTTC; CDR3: CASSQVYRVLGKETQYF
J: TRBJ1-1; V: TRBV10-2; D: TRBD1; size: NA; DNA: TGCGCCAGTAAGGTGGGGACAGGGGGCGCTGACACTGAAGCTTTCTTT; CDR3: CASKVGTGGADTEAFF
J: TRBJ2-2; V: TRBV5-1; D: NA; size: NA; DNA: TGCGCCAGCAGTAGGGACACCGGGGAGCTGTTTTTT; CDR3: CASSRDTGELFF
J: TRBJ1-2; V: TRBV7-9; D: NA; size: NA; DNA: TGTGCCAGCAGCTACGGGGCTGTCTTCGCTAACTATGGCTACACCTTC; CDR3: CASSYGAVFANYGYTF
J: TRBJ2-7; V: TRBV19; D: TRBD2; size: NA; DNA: TGTGCCAGTAAGAAGCGGGAGGTATCCTACGAGCAGTACTTC; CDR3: CASKKREVSYEQYF
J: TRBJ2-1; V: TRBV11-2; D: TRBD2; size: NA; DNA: TGTGCCAGCAGCTCCCGAACTAGCGGGGGATTCTACAATGAGCAGTTCTTC; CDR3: CASSSRTSGGFYNEQFF
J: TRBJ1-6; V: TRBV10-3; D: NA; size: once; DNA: TGTGCCATCAGGGGGAGAGATGGCTCACCCCTCCACTTT; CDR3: CAIRGRDGSPLHF
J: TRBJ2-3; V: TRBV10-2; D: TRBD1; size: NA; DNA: TGCGCCAGCAGTTCCTGGGACAGGGAGGGAGATACGCAGTATTTT; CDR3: CASSSWDREGDTQYF
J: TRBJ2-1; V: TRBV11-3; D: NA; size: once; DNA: TGTGCCAGCAGCTTAGGAGGCACAGGGCGGAATGAGCAGTTCTTC; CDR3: CASSLGGTGRNEQFF